The source of this TCR beta chain is a study of blood T cell repertoires in COVID-19. Study overall: Samples representing acute and convalescent COVID-19 were sourced from the United States, Italy and Spain. Sources were T cells, B-cell-depleted T cells, or PBMCs; the material itself was cDNA or gDNA.

Participants reported their clinical history, and cohort assignment relied on those reports. The authors' processing: Amplification of reference gene primers was used by the study to estimate nucleated cell counts. Libraries were prepared by immunoSEQ multiplex PCR; TCRdb keeps only in-frame clonotypes and omits some of them. V and J calls and clone size follow that table, whereas D and trimming were derived from the DNA. The sample holds a few hundred thousand clones; roughly 87% are singletons and the top ten take over 9%. This CDR3 comprises 15 residues. After removal of 3 bases from V and 2 bases from J, the junction contained 4 bases not matched to a gene. The germline V gene encodes CDR1 KGHSY and CDR2 FQNENV.

The receptor was derived from a man between 18 and 29 years old with acute COVID-19. The sample comprised PBMCs or T cells enriched from blood (not recorded which). This rearrangement joins TRBV16 to TRBJ1-5; 7 nucleotides match TRBD1. The CDR3 DNA reads TGTGCCAGCAGCCATGAGGGGGCGGGCAATCAGCCCCAGCATTTT. This encodes CASSHEGAGNQPQHF.